The present entry profiles one T cell receptor beta chain with its context. Antigen specificity is unknown. The isolated RNA, all of it, was reverse transcribed, so expressed TCRB transcripts were what got sequenced. Samples of naive, central memory and regulatory T cells yielded a mean of about 3.5 million reads. Sequencing was performed with immunoSEQ multiplex PCR; in TCRdb, only in-frame clones are kept and a portion is missing. The table has 850,000 to 900,000 clones, around a sixth seen once. The CDR3 totals 14 residues. CDR1 is SGHNT, CDR2 YYREEE, per germline (reference sequence). V was pared by 3 bases and J by 1 base, with 10 bases between. The data are from a study of beta chain features in type 1 diabetes. Study outcomes and limitations: Relative to healthy donors, patients appeared to have naive, central memory and Treg TCRB repertoires that were more similar. Type 1 diabetes patients had fewer VDJ junction insertions and more deletions. Any HLA effect on TCRB rearrangement was left unresolved by small sub-analyses.

The chain couples TRBV5-4 to TRBJ2-5; D gene ambiguous. Sequenced: naive CD4+ T cells from blood. The receptor was derived from a young woman in good health. The CDR3: CASSSLSVQETQYF. CDR3 sequence (DNA): TGTGCCAGCAGCTCCCTTTCTGTCCAAGAGACCCAGTACTTC.